This TCR beta chain was captured in a study of tumor-infiltrating lymphocytes in primary liver carcinoma. This clonotype was observed a single time. The junction differs from germline at one of its ends, possibly a read error. The researchers produced TCR beta cDNA from 500 to 550 ng total RNA with a constant-region primer. The TCR beta library was amplified through three nested multiplex PCR rounds in a modified ARM-PCR procedure. MiXCR was run by TCRdb on the multiplex PCR reads, yielding one entry per CDR3 protein. The data contain 20,000 to 25,000 distinct CDR3 sequences, roughly 79% of them singletons. From unsorted bulk tissue weighing about 18-30 mg, DNA and RNA were co-extracted. The sequence came from a woman in her twenties or thirties with primary liver carcinoma and hepatitis B virus infection. Sequenced sample: liver tumor tissue from sampling region 1. Subset: tumor region T1, superior pole.

CDR3 nucleotide sequence: TGCGCTAGCACCCCGTCCACAAACTATTCCTACAATGAGCAGTTCTTC. Its protein product is CASTPSTNYSYNEQFF. The chain employs TRBV5-1 and TRBJ2-1; D is undetermined. Germline assignment: CDR1 SGHRS and CDR2 YFSETQ. This CDR3 has 16 amino acids. Full variable domain (missing parts from reference TRBV5-1 and TRBJ2-1): KAGVTQTPRYLIKTRGQQVTLSCSPISGHRSVSWYQQTPGQGLQFLFEYFSETQRNKGNFPGRFSGRQFSNSRSEMNVSTLELGDSALYLCASTPSTNYSYNEQFFGPGTRLTVL.